This T cell receptor beta chain originates from a study of CD8 T cells in Susac syndrome. The authors carried out high-throughput sequencing of TCR beta. They applied it to CD8+ and CD4+ T cells obtained from blood. It was negative isolation that provided the CD8+ and CD4+ T cells, whereas TEMRA cells were enriched by FACS. The RNA, about 0.45 to 1 ug, was put through reverse transcription using random hexamers. Using its own MiXCR run on the immunoSEQ multiplex PCR reads, TCRdb lists one record per CDR3 protein. The sample gives some 120,000 distinct CDR3 sequences, around 94% of which show up once; approximately 0.1% is in the top ten. V shed 4 bases and J shed 2 bases, with 13 bases lying between them. The CDR3 length is 14 residues. The germline CDR1 and CDR2 sequences are SGHNT and YYREEE (reference sequence).

The sample was CD4+ T cells from PBMCs. The V and J genes are TRBV5-4 and TRBJ2-7; tentative D call: TRBD1 (6 bases). This clonotype was obtained from a human donor in good health. The CDR3 DNA sequence: TGTGCCAGCAGCCCGGGACATGGGGCCTACGAGCAGTACTTC. This gives the protein CASSPGHGAYEQYF.